The table lists the clone carrying this T cell receptor delta chain with a few counts. The antigen remains unidentified. TCRdb pairs this DNA with a much larger clone's protein that differs at residue 10, likely a read error; the protein shown was translated from the DNA. TCRdb re-called the multiplex PCR reads with CATT. The repertoire holds approximately 53,000 delta-chain clones, with 1.7% as singletons. This entry belongs to a study of γδ T cells in repeated Plasmodium falciparum infection. Across the whole study: Some Malian samples span acute malaria episodes; others come from no-transmission periods.

Study outcomes and limitations: Donors in Mali lived in a small rural village, largely one ethnic group. Malian children's Vdelta2-negative repertoires appeared more expanded and less diverse than Australians'. In Vdelta2-negative, largely Vdelta1+, gammadelta repertoires, repeated controlled infections appeared to drive clonal selection waves.

This CDR3 region has 13 residues. Germline CDR1 is TSWWSYY and CDR2 is QGS. Flow sorting of PBMC yielded separate Vgamma9/Vdelta2+ and Vdelta2-negative gammadelta T cell populations for bulk repertoire analysis. V usage is TRDV1 and J usage is TRDJ1; D gene uncertain. The receptor was isolated from a pool of human donors (malaria-infected and uninfected, not separated). The material sequenced was gamma-delta T cells from blood. The CDR3 protein is CALVGAYTDRLIF. The DNA of the CDR3 is TGTGCTCTTGTAGGCGCGTACACCGATAGACTCATCTTT.